The source of this T cell receptor (beta chain) is a study of T cell repertoires in aging, cancer and after chemotherapy. For the study at large: Roughly 8.8 million TCR reads made up the full dataset.

About this clonotype: Antigen specificity is unknown.

A mixed TRB-A/B primer pool amplified rearranged TRB by multiplex touch-down PCR. Via MiXCR, TCRdb re-called the multiplex PCR reads, giving one row per CDR3 protein. In the table there are roughly 9,100 distinct CDR3 sequences, around a third of which are singletons. Study-wide results and limits: Age-matched healthy donors had significantly more diverse, less clonal blood TCR repertoires than untreated cancer patients. In cancer patients, declining TCR diversity with age involved lost richness and lost evenness. Rebound thymic output was suggested by rising median generation probability during chemotherapy in each cancer cohort.

TCR beta rearrangements were amplified from peripheral blood genomic DNA. The CDR3 is 16 residues long. CDR1 and CDR2 (germline): KGHSH, LQKENI. With 4 bases removed from V and 1 base from J, the gap between germline ends came to 16 bases. The TCR was taken from a human donor in good health. The sample was blood. The genes are TRBV18 and TRBJ1-1, with D perhaps TRBD1 (6 bases). CDR3 nucleotides: TGTGCCAGCTCACGGGGTATCAGGGGTGGGAACACTGAAGCTTTCTTT. This gives the protein CASSRGIRGGNTEAFF.